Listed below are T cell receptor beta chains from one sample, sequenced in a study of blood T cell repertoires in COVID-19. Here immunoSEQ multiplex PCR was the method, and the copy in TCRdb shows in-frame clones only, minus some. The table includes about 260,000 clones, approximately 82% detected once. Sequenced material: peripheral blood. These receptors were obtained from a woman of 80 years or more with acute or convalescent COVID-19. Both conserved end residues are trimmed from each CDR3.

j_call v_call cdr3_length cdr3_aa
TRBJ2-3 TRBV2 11 ATATGGTDTQY
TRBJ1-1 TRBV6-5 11 ASSRQLNTEAF
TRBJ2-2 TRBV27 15 ASSKGLAVRDTGELF
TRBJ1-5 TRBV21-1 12 ASNWDRLYQPQH
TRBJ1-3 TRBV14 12 ASSIRTAGNTIY
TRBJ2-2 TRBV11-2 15 ASSLDIQGANTGELF
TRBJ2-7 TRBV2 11 ASSEALTRGQY
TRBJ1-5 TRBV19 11 ASTLYSNQPQH
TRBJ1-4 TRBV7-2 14 ASSKAPQGAGEKLF
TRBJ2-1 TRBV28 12 ASTPGLAIAEQF
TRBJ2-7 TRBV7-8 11 ASSYEPQGGQY
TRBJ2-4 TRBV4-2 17 ASSQVQAGGDIAKNIQY
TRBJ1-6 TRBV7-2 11 ASSIPVSSPLH
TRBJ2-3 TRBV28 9 ASRLADTQY
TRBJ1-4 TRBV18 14 ASSPRQVTTNEKLF
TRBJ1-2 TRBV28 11 ASSLSLRGGYT
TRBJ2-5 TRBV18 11 ASSPRRGETQY
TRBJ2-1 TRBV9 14 ASSVTGAGGRYEQF
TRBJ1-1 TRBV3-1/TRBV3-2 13 ASSPRRQGNTEAF
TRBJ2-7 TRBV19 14 ASSISSRQGTYEQY
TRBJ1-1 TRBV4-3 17 ASSQATGTAHARRTEAF
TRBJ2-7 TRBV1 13 TSSQGSSAGREQY
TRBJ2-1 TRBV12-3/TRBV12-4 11 ASTKRETNEQF
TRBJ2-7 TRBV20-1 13 SASLMSGRAGEQY
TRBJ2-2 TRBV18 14 ASSPPPSENTGELF
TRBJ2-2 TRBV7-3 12 ASSRQGSTGELF
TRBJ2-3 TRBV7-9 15 ASSLRVGTGKTDTQY
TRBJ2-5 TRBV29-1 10 SVGRDQETQY
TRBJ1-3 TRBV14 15 ASSQVSPGQGGNTIY
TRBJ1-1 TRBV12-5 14 ASGLGGRGGYTEAF
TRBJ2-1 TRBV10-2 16 ASSERLAGALYYNEQF
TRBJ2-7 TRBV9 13 ASSAPGQGHYEQY
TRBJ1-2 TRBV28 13 ASSPHPDRGNGYT
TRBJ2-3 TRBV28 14 ASIWGSSVSTDTQY
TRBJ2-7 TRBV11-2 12 ASTFTSGVYEQY
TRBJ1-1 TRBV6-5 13 ASSYSNRGKSEAF
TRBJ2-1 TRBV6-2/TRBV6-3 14 ASSTRLASSYNEQF
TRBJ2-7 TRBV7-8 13 ASSLAAGQGYEQY
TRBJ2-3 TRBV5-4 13 ASSLVSPGPDTQY
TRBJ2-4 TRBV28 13 ASRDSLLAKNIQY
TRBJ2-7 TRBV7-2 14 ASSLARLVGGYEQY
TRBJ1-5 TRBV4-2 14 ASSQPTGSSNQPQH
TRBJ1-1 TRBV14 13 ASSQEESPRTEAF
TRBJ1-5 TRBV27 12 ASSPPPSRQPQH
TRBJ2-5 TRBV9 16 ASSVAPLALAGRETQY
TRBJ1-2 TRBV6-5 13 ASSYDRAPNYGYT
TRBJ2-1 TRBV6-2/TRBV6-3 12 ASSQGLAGSEQF
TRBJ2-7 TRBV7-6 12 ASSLFMRGREQY
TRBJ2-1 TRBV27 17 ASSFDSRLAGSSYNEQF
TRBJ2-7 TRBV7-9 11 ASSRTGIGEQY
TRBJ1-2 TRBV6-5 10 ASKGDHYGYT